This T cell receptor beta chain was sequenced during a study of metastatic and nonmetastatic thyroid tumors. At the level of the study: From malignant and benign thyroid patients, repertoires in blood and in tumor or nodule tissue were compared. Study-wide points: A significant increase in TCR beta diversity was reportedly seen in malignant thyroid tumors relative to benign nodules, in blood and tumor.

Thyroid surgery had not been preceded by any treatment in any patient. Study processing details: The study took CDR3 differences across clinicopathological groups and made a distant-metastasis classifier for papillary thyroid cancer from them. TCRdb used MiXCR to call clones anew from the PCR reads. TCRdb, not the authors, supplied the V and J calls. The repertoire has 13,000 or so clones, 30% to 35% of them found once; the top ten carry around 12%. Germline-derived CDR1 and CDR2 are SGHAT and FQNNGV. The CDR3 runs to 15 residues. The trim removed 1 base at V and 4 bases at J, leaving 6 bases unmatched. This clone turned up a few times. Its matching antigen is unknown.

This TCR came from a male donor with papillary thyroid cancer or a benign thyroid nodule (not recorded which). Some clones in this sample may be carry-over from other donors' samples. The source material was tumor tissue. The chain links TRBV11-2 to TRBJ1-2; 7 positions agree with TRBD1. CDR3 in DNA: TGTGCCAGCAGCTTAGTGGCAGGGGGGGGCTATGGCTACACCTTC. Translating it yields CASSLVAGGGYGYTF.